This T cell receptor beta chain is drawn from a study of blood T cells in healthy people across ages. Study-level points and caveats: Samples with more naive T cells showed higher observed beta diversity.

Concerning this clonotype itself: Its antigen is unidentified.

Trimming shortened V by 6 bases and J by 3 bases, and 11 bases separated the two germline ends. Per germline, CDR1 SQVTM and CDR2 ANQGSEA. The CDR3 is 13 amino acids. A J-beta primer mix and a sample-barcoded 5' primer were used in a second PCR of roughly 7 to 12 cycles. TCRdb reanalysed the 5' RACE reads using MiXCR and keeps one entry per CDR3 protein. The table lists 1 million to 1.2 million distinct CDR3 sequences, under 40% of them singletons. Isolation recovered at least 7 million PBMCs from every sample. The gene calls are TRBV29-1 and TRBJ1-4, with D perhaps matching TRBD1 (6 bases). This TCR was sampled from a man in his late teens or twenties in good health. Material: blood. The CDR3 sequence is CSVARTANEKLFF. The CDR3 nucleotides read TGCAGCGTAGCTAGGACAGCTAATGAAAAACTGTTTTTT.